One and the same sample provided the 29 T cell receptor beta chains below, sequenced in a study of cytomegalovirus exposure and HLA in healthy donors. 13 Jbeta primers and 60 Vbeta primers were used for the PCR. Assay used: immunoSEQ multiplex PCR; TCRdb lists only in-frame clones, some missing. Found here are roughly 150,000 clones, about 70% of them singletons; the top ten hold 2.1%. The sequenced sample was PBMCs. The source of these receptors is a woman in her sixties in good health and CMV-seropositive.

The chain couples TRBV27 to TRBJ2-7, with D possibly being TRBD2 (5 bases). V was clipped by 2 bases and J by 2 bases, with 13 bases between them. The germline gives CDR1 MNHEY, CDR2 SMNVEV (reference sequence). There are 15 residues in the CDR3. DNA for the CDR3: TGTGCCAGCAGTTTAGCGGGCGCAACCCCCTACGAGCAGTACTTC. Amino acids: CASSLAGATPYEQYF.

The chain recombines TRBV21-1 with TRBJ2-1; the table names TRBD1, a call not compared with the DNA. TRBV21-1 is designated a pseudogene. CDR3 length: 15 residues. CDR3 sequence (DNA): TGTGCCAGCAGACCCGGGACAGGGGAATACAATGAGCAGTTCTTC. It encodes CASRPGTGEYNEQFF.

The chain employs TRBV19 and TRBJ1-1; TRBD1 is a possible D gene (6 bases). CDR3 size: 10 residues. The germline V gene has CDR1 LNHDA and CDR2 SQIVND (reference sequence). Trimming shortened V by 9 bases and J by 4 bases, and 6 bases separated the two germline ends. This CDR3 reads CARTGTEAFF. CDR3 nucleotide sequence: TGTGCCAGGACAGGCACTGAAGCTTTCTTT.

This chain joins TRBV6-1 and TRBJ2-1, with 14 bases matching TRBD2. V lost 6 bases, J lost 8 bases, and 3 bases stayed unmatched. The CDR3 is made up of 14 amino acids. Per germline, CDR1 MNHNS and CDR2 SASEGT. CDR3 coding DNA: TGTGCCAGCAGAACGGGACTAGCGGGAGATGAGCAGTTCTTC. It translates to CASRTGLAGDEQFF.

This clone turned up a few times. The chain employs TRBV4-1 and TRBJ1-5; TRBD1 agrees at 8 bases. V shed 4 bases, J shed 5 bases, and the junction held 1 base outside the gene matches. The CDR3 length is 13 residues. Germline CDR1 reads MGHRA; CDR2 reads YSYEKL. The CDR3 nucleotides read TGCGCCAGCAGCCTACAGGGGGATCAGCCCCAGCATTTT. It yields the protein CASSLQGDQPQHF.

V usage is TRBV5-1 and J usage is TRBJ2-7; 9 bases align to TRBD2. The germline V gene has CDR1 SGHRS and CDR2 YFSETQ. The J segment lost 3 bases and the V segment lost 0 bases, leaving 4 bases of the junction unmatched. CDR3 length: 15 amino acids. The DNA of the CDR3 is TGCGCCAGCAGCTTGGAAGCTAGCGGGGTCTACGAGCAGTACTTC. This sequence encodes CASSLEASGVYEQYF. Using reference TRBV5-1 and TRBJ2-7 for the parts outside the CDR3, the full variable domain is KAGVTQTPRYLIKTRGQQVTLSCSPISGHRSVSWYQQTPGQGLQFLFEYFSETQRNKGNFPGRFSGRQFSNSRSEMNVSTLELGDSALYLCASSLEASGVYEQYFGPGTRLTVT.

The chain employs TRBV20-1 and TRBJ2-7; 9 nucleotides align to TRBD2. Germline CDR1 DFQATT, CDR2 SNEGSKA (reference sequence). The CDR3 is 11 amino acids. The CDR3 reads CNEAGGGEQYF. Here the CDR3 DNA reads TGCAATGAAGCGGGAGGAGGCGAGCAGTACTTC.

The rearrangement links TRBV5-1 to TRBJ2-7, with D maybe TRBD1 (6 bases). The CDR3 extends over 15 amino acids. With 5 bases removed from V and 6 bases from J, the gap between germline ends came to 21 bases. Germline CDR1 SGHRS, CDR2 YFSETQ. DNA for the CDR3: TGCGCCAGCAGTACACAGGGTTTACTCGGAGCCGAGCAGTACTTC. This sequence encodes CASSTQGLLGAEQYF.

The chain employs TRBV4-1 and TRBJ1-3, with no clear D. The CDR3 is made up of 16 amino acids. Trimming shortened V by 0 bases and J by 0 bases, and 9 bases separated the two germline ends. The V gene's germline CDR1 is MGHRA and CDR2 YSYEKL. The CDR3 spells CASSQERRNSGNTIYF. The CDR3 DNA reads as TGCGCCAGCAGCCAAGAAAGGCGGAACTCTGGAAACACCATATATTTT.

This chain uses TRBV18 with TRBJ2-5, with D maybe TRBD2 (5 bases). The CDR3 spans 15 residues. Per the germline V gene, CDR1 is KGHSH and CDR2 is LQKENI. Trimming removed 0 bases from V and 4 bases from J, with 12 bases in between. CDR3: CASSPPMRVAETQYF. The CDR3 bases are TGTGCCAGCTCACCACCAATGAGGGTAGCAGAGACCCAGTACTTC.

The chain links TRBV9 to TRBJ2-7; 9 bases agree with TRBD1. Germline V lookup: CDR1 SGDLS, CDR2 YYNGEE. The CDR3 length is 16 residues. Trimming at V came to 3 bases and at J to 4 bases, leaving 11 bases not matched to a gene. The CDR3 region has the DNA TGTGCCAGCAGCGAAAGGAGGGGGACAGGGTTGTACGAGCAGTACTTC. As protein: CASSERRGTGLYEQYF. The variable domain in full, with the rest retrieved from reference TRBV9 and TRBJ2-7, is DSGVTQTPKHLITATGQRVTLRCSPRSGDLSVYWYQQSLDQGLQFLIQYYNGEERAKGNILERFSAQQFPDLHSELNLSSLELGDSALYFCASSERRGTGLYEQYFGPGTRLTVT.

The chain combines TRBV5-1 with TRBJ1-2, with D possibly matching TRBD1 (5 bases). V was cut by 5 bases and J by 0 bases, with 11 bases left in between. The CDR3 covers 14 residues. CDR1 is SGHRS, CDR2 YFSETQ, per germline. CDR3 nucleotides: TGCGCCAGCAGTAATGGGGCGGCTAACTATGGCTACACCTTC. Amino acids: CASSNGAANYGYTF. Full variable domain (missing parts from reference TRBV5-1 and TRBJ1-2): KAGVTQTPRYLIKTRGQQVTLSCSPISGHRSVSWYQQTPGQGLQFLFEYFSETQRNKGNFPGRFSGRQFSNSRSEMNVSTLELGDSALYLCASSNGAANYGYTFGSGTRLTVV.

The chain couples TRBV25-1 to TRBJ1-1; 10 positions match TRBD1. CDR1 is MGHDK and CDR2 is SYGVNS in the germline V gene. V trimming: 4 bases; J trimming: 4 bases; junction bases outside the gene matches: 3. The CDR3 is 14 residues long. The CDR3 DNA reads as TGTGCCAGCAGTGGAAGGACAGGGGGCACTGAAGCTTTCTTT. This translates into CASSGRTGGTEAFF.

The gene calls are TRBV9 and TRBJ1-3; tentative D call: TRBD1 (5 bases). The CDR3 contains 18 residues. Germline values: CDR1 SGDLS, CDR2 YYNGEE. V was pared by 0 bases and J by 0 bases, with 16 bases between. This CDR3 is CASSVAPGKKSSGNTIYF. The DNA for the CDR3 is TGTGCCAGCAGCGTAGCCCCAGGGAAAAAGAGCTCTGGAAACACCATATATTTT. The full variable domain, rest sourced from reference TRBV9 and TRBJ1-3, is DSGVTQTPKHLITATGQRVTLRCSPRSGDLSVYWYQQSLDQGLQFLIQYYNGEERAKGNILERFSAQQFPDLHSELNLSSLELGDSALYFCASSVAPGKKSSGNTIYFGEGSWLTVV.

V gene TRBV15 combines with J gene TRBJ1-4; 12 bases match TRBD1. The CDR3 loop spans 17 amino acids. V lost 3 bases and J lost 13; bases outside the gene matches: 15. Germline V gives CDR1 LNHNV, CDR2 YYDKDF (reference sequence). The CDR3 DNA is TGTGCCACCAGCAGGCCCGGGACAGGGGGCCTGATGAGAACACTGTTTTTT. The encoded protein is CATSRPGTGGLMRTLFF. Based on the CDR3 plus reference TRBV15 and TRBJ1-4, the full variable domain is DAMVIQNPRYQVTQFGKPVTLSCSQTLNHNVMYWYQQKSSQAPKLLFHYYDKDFNNEADTPDNFQSRRPNTSFCFLDIRSPGLGDTAMYLCATSRPGTGGLMRTLFFGSGTQLSVL.

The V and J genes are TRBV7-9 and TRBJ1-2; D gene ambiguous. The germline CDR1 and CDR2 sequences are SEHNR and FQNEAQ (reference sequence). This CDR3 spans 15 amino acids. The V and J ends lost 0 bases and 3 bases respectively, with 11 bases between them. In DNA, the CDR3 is TGTGCCAGCAGCTTAGCGTACCCGGGGTACTATGGCTACACCTTC. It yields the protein CASSLAYPGYYGYTF.

The chain's CDR3 is CASSESGRPNYGYTF. The CDR3 DNA sequence: TGTGCCAGCAGTGAGAGCGGCAGACCGAACTATGGCTACACCTTC. The V call is TRBV2, the J call TRBJ1-2; D remains ambiguous. With 3 bases removed from V and 2 bases from J, the gap between germline ends came to 13 bases. The CDR3 runs 15 residues. Germline V lookup: CDR1 SNHLY, CDR2 FYNNEI.

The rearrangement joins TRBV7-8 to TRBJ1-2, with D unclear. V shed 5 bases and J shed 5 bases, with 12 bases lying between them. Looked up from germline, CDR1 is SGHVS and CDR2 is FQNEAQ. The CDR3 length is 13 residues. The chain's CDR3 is CASSPPRGYGYTF. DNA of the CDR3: TGTGCCAGCAGCCCCCCCCGGGGATATGGCTACACCTTC.

The CDR3 sequence: CASSSVPGTANTGELFF. CDR3 bases: TGTGCCAGCAGCTCCGTACCCGGGACAGCTAACACCGGGGAGCTGTTTTTT. The chain is built from TRBV5-5 and TRBJ2-2; 7 bases match TRBD1. This CDR3 contains 17 residues. Germline CDR1 SGHKS, CDR2 YYEKEE (reference sequence). V lost 3 bases and J lost 2; bases outside the gene matches: 10.

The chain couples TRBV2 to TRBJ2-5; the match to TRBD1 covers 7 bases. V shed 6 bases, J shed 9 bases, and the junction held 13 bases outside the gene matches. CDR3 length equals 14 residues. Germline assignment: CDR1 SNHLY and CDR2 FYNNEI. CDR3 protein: CASSGDRAVLPQYF. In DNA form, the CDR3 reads TGTGCCAGCAGCGGAGACAGGGCGGTGTTGCCCCAGTACTTC.

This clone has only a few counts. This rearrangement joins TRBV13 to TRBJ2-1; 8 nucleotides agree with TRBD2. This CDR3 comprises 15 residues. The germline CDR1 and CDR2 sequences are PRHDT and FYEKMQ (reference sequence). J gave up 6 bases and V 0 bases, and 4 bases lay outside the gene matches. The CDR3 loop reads CASSLGAGAANEQFF. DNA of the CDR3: TGTGCCAGCAGCTTAGGAGCGGGAGCCGCCAATGAGCAGTTCTTC.

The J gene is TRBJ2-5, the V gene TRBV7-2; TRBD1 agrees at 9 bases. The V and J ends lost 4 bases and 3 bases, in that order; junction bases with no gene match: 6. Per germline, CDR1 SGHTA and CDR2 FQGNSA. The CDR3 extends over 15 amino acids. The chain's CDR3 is CASSSWTGDKETQYF. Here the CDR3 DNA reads TGTGCCAGCAGCTCGTGGACAGGGGATAAAGAGACCCAGTACTTC.

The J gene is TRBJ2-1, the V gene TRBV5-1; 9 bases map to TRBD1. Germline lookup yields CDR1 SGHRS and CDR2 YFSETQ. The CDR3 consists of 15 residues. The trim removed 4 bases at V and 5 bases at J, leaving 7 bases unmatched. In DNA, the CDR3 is TGCGCCAGCAGCCTACAGGGGGCTAATCACAATGAGCAGTTCTTC. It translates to CASSLQGANHNEQFF.

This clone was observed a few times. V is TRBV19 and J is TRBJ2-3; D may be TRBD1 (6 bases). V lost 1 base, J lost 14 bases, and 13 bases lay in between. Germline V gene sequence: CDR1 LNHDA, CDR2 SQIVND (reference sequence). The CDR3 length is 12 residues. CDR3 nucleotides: TGTGCCAGTAGTATAGGTGGGGGCCGTCGGTATTTT. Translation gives CASSIGGGRRYF.

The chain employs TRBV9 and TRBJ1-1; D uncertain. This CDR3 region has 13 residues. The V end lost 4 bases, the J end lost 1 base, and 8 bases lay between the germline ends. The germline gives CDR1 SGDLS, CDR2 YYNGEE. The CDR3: CASSSRQNTEAFF. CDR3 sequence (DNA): TGTGCCAGCAGCTCTCGACAGAACACTGAAGCTTTCTTT. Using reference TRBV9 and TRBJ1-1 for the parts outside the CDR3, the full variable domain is DSGVTQTPKHLITATGQRVTLRCSPRSGDLSVYWYQQSLDQGLQFLIQYYNGEERAKGNILERFSAQQFPDLHSELNLSSLELGDSALYFCASSSRQNTEAFFGQGTRLTVV.

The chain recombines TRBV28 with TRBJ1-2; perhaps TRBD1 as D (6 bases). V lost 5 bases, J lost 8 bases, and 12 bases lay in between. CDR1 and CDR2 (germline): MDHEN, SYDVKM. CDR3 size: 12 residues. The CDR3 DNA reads TGTGCCAGCAGTCCCCGCGGGGGCGGCTACACCTTC. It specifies CASSPRGGGYTF.

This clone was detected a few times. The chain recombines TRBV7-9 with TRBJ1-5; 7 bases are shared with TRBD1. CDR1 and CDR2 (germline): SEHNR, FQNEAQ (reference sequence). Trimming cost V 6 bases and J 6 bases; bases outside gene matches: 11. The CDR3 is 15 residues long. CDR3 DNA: TGTGCCAGCAGTTCCGGGACAGAGGGAGGTCAGCCCCAGCATTTT. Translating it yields CASSSGTEGGQPQHF.

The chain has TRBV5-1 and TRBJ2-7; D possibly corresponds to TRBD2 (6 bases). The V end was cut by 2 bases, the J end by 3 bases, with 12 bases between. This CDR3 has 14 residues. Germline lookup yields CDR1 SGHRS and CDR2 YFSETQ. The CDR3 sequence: CASSFSGRSYEQYF. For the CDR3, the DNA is TGCGCCAGCAGCTTTAGCGGTCGTAGCTACGAGCAGTACTTC.

The CDR3 here is CASSLWGGTTNEKLFF. Written as DNA, the CDR3 is TGTGCCAGCAGTTTATGGGGGGGGACGACTAATGAAAAACTGTTTTTT. The gene calls are TRBV28 and TRBJ1-4; maybe TRBD1 (5 bases). Trimming took off 0 bases at V and 2 bases at J, with 10 bases between the two ends. This CDR3 spans 16 amino acids. Germline loops: CDR1 MDHEN, CDR2 SYDVKM.